These 5 T cell receptor beta chains were all obtained from the same sample, sequenced in a study of PD-1 blockade in classical Hodgkin lymphoma. Relapses following autologous stem cell transplantation were seen in all patients, with brentuximab vedotin exposure varying. The repertoire was sequenced with immunoSEQ multiplex PCR; TCRdb's copy has only in-frame clones and lacks some. In the table there are over 80,000 clones, roughly 92% of which are singletons. This specimen consisted of peripheral blood mononuclear cells (PBMCs), obtained at baseline. The receptors here all came from a human donor with classical Hodgkin lymphoma.

This chain connects TRBV7-9 to TRBJ1-1; 7 nucleotides align to TRBD1. There are 15 residues in the CDR3. The trim removed 4 bases at V and 4 bases at J, leaving 9 bases unmatched. CDR1 SEHNR and CDR2 FQNEAQ come from the germline V gene (reference sequence). CDR3 sequence (DNA): TGTGCCAGCAGCTCTATAAGACAGGGTAGCACTGAAGCTTTCTTT. Protein product: CASSSIRQGSTEAFF.

The chain joins TRBV19 to TRBJ2-7, with D unclear. The V gene lost 1 base and the J gene lost 5 bases, with 9 bases spanning the gap. Germline values: CDR1 LNHDA, CDR2 SQIVND (reference sequence). The CDR3 loop spans 13 amino acids. CDR3 residues: CASSIGVVHEQYF. CDR3 nucleotide sequence: TGTGCCAGTAGTATAGGGGTGGTACACGAGCAGTACTTC.

This sequence joins TRBV7-9 and TRBJ2-7; 7 nucleotides match TRBD1. Germline CDR1 reads SEHNR; CDR2 reads FQNEAQ (reference sequence). The V segment lost 4 bases and the J segment 0 bases; nucleotides outside the gene matches: 3. The CDR3 length is 14 residues. CDR3 protein: CASSWGQSSYEQYF. CDR3 in DNA: TGTGCCAGCAGCTGGGGACAGAGCTCCTACGAGCAGTACTTC. The entire variable domain, with the rest obtained from reference TRBV7-9 and TRBJ2-7, is as follows: DTGVSQNPRHKITKRGQNVTFRCDPISEHNRLYWYRQTLGQGPEFLTYFQNEAQLEKSRLLSDRFSAERPKGSFSTLEIQRTEQGDSAMYLCASSWGQSSYEQYFGPGTRLTVT.

V usage is TRBV5-1 and J usage is TRBJ2-2, with TRBD2 matching 9 bases. The V gene's germline CDR1 is SGHRS and CDR2 YFSETQ. This CDR3 region has 17 residues. V lost 3 bases and J lost 6; bases outside the gene matches: 12. CDR3 sequence reads: CASSYAASGISSGELFF. The CDR3 region has the DNA TGCGCCAGCAGCTATGCGGCTAGCGGGATATCGTCCGGGGAGCTGTTTTTT.

The chain carries TRBV6-4 and TRBJ2-7; TRBD1 aligns across 9 bases. CDR3 length: 16 residues. Trimming at V came to 4 bases and at J to 5 bases, leaving 12 bases not matched to a gene. CDR1 and CDR2 (germline): MRHNA, SNTAGT. The CDR3 nucleotides are TGTGCCAGCAGTGCAATTTACAGGGGGCGCCGGAACGAGCAGTACTTC. As protein: CASSAIYRGRRNEQYF.